Each of the 16 T cell receptor beta chains below was sequenced from the same sample in a study of T cell repertoires in cytomegalovirus infection. TCRdb reanalysed the reads using MiXCR and keeps one entry per CDR3 protein. The table includes about 490,000 distinct CDR3 sequences, about 17% detected once. What was sequenced was CD8+ T cells from PBMCs. The receptor set was obtained from a human donor in good health (CMV status not recorded). Some clones in this sample may be carry-over from other donors' samples.

Ten or more counts support this clonotype. This chain joins TRBV7-9 and TRBJ2-2, with D unresolved. The germline V gene encodes CDR1 SEHNR and CDR2 FQNEAQ (reference sequence). This CDR3 spans 13 amino acids. Trimming took off 4 bases at V and 5 bases at J, with 8 bases between the two ends. CDR3: CASSSTITGELFF. For the CDR3, the DNA is TGTGCCAGCAGCTCCACAATTACCGGGGAGCTGTTTTTT.

This clonotype was observed at least ten times. J is TRBJ2-2 and V is TRBV7-6; D unclear. The CDR3 is made up of 13 amino acids. V was clipped by 0 bases and J by 6 bases, with 5 bases between them. Germline loops: CDR1 SGHVS, CDR2 FNYEAQ. The DNA of the CDR3 is TGTGCCAGCAGCTTAGCTAGCCCCGGGGAGCTGTTTTTT. Translating it yields CASSLASPGELFF.

This clonotype was recorded many times. The CDR3 here is CASRSGGATAGELFF. The DNA for the CDR3 is TGTGCCAGCAGGTCAGGGGGCGCAACGGCCGGGGAGCTGTTTTTT. This rearrangement joins TRBV7-2 to TRBJ2-2; 8 bases agree with TRBD1. V was clipped by 6 bases and J by 6 bases; unmatched bases: 9. Germline-derived CDR1 and CDR2 are SGHTA and FQGNSA. The CDR3 totals 15 residues.

This clonotype appeared a few times. This chain joins TRBV23-1 and TRBJ1-1, with TRBD1 matching 11 bases. TRBV23-1 is placed among ORFs of uncertain function. After removal of 2 bases from V and 0 bases from J, the junction contained 2 bases not matched to a gene. The length of the CDR3 is 16 residues. The CDR3 DNA reads as TGCGCCAGCAGTCAAGGGACAGGGGGATTGAACACTGAAGCTTTCTTT. This sequence encodes CASSQGTGGLNTEAFF.

In its sample, this clonotype was seen many times. The chain is built from TRBV4-1 and TRBJ2-1; 7 bases match TRBD2. In germline, CDR1 is MGHRA, CDR2 YSYEKL. The CDR3 extends over 15 amino acids. V was pared by 4 bases and J by 2 bases, with 5 bases of the junction left unmatched. This chain's CDR3 is CASSRAAGTYNEQFF. The DNA for the CDR3 is TGCGCCAGCAGCCGAGCAGCGGGGACCTACAATGAGCAGTTCTTC.

This clonotype has ten or more counts. This chain connects TRBV6-1 to TRBJ1-5; a weak D match, TRBD1 (6 bases). CDR3 length: 15 residues. Looked up from germline, CDR1 is MNHNS and CDR2 is SASEGT. The V end was cut by 3 bases, the J end by 2 bases, with 11 bases between. The CDR3 DNA reads as TGTGCCAGCAGTGAGTACAGGGAGGGCAATCAGCCCCAGCATTTT. This codes for CASSEYREGNQPQHF.

This clonotype was detected a few times. A much larger clonotype is one base distant, so this may be a read error. J is TRBJ1-5 and V is TRBV28; D not resolved. Germline CDR1 is MDHEN and CDR2 is SYDVKM. The CDR3 is 11 amino acids. Trimming took 5 bases from V and 3 from J, leaving 2 bases between them. CDR3 sequence (DNA): TGTGCCAGCAGTACCAATCAGCCCCAGCATTTT. Encoded protein: CASSTNQPQHF.

This clonotype occurred a few times. The V gene is TRBV29-1, the J gene TRBJ1-1, with a weak D call TRBD1 (6 bases). This CDR3 is 15 amino acids long. Germline CDR1 SQVTM, CDR2 ANQGSEA. Trimming cost V 2 bases and J 3 bases, with 16 bases left between them. CDR3 nucleotide sequence: TGCAGCGTTGAACAGCCTAGGGCAGGGGACACTGAAGCTTTCTTT. This gives the protein CSVEQPRAGDTEAFF.

About this clonotype itself: Since a much larger clone is just one base distant, this may be a read error. The missing conserved phenylalanine or tryptophan at the end of this CDR3 makes a read error likely. The chain has TRBV5-6 and TRBJ1-1; D not resolved. The germline gives CDR1 SGHDT, CDR2 YYEEEE. The CDR3 has 11 residues. Trimming removed 3 bases from V and 5 bases from J, with 5 bases in between. The CDR3 DNA reads TGTGCCAGCAGCTACTCGACTGAAGCTTTCATT. This gives the protein CASSYSTEAFI.

This clonotype was counted many times. The chain couples TRBV7-8 to TRBJ1-2; TRBD1 matches 10 bases. V shed 3 bases, J shed 6 bases, and the junction held 4 bases outside the gene matches. Germline V gives CDR1 SGHVS, CDR2 FQNEAQ. The CDR3 spans 14 residues. As DNA, the CDR3 is TGTGCCAGCAGCTTCCCCGGGACAGGGGATGGCTACACCTTC. As protein: CASSFPGTGDGYTF.

Only a few counts were recorded for this clonotype. This chain connects TRBV27 to TRBJ1-4, with D possibly TRBD1 on 5 matching bases. V lost 4 bases to trimming and J lost 1 base, with 22 bases between them. CDR1 and CDR2 from the germline V gene are MNHEY and SMNVEV (reference sequence). This CDR3 spans 19 amino acids. In DNA, the CDR3 is TGTGCCAGCAGTTCCTCGGGGGAGATGATAGGTGGAACTAATGAAAAACTGTTTTTT. It is translated as CASSSSGEMIGGTNEKLFF.

This clonotype came up a few times. This chain joins TRBV20-1 and TRBJ2-1, with TRBD2 matching 7 bases. CDR3 length: 16 amino acids. CDR1 DFQATT and CDR2 SNEGSKA come from the germline V gene (reference sequence). Germline trimming cut 0 bases from V and 0 bases from J; bases unmatched to any gene: 5. CDR3 loop: CSARELASSSYNEQFF. CDR3 coding DNA: TGCAGTGCTAGAGAACTAGCGAGCAGCTCCTACAATGAGCAGTTCTTC.

This clonotype was picked up a small number of times. The chain employs TRBV27 and TRBJ2-5; D ambiguous. The CDR3 extends over 15 amino acids. Germline V gene lookup returns CDR1 MNHEY and CDR2 SMNVEV (reference sequence). Trimming removed 2 bases from V and 3 bases from J, with 13 bases in between. This CDR3 is CASSLEGQTKETQYF. The CDR3 coding sequence is TGTGCCAGCAGTTTAGAAGGGCAAACGAAAGAGACCCAGTACTTC.

The chain joins TRBV29-1 to TRBJ2-1, with 7 bases lining up with TRBD2. This CDR3 region has 12 residues. Germline loops: CDR1 SQVTM, CDR2 ANQGSEA. Trimming cost V 1 base and J 7 bases; bases outside gene matches: 1. The CDR3 loop is CSVEGRGNEQFF. DNA of the CDR3: TGCAGCGTTGAAGGGCGGGGGAATGAGCAGTTCTTC.

V gene TRBV9 combines with J gene TRBJ1-5; TRBD1 matches at 8 bases. This CDR3 is built from 15 residues. Losses at the gene ends were 3 bases for V and 3 bases for J; bases not matched to a gene: 5. CDR1 is SGDLS, CDR2 YYNGEE, per germline. CDR3 in DNA: TGTGCCAGCAGCGCCTCAGGGGGCCTCAATCAGCCCCAGCATTTT. Residues: CASSASGGLNQPQHF.

The chain combines TRBV3-1 with TRBJ2-3; 8 bases are a match to TRBD2. CDR1 and CDR2 from the germline V gene are LGHDT and YNNKEL (reference sequence). CDR3 length: 16 residues. The trim removed 4 bases at V and 6 bases at J, leaving 12 bases unmatched. The CDR3 reads CASSPPGLEAGDTQYF. In nucleotides, the CDR3 is TGTGCCAGCAGCCCCCCGGGACTAGAGGCGGGGGATACGCAGTATTTT.